The entry that follows covers one T cell receptor beta chain sequence. This record comes from a study of cytomegalovirus exposure and HLA in healthy donors. Profiled with immunoSEQ multiplex PCR; TCRdb holds only in-frame clones, not every one. The repertoire holds about 150,000 clones, with roughly 84% as singletons. CDR3 size: 13 residues. V dropped 4 bases and J dropped 8 bases, with 12 bases sitting between them. Looked up from germline, CDR1 is SNHLY and CDR2 is FYNNEI. The TCR sequence derives from a human donor in good health. The sample comprised PBMCs. The V gene is TRBV2, the J gene TRBJ1-3; D possibly corresponds to TRBD1 (5 bases). Here the CDR3 reads CASSGVLGHTIYF. CDR3 coding DNA: TGTGCCAGCAGTGGAGTCCTGGGGCACACCATATATTTT.